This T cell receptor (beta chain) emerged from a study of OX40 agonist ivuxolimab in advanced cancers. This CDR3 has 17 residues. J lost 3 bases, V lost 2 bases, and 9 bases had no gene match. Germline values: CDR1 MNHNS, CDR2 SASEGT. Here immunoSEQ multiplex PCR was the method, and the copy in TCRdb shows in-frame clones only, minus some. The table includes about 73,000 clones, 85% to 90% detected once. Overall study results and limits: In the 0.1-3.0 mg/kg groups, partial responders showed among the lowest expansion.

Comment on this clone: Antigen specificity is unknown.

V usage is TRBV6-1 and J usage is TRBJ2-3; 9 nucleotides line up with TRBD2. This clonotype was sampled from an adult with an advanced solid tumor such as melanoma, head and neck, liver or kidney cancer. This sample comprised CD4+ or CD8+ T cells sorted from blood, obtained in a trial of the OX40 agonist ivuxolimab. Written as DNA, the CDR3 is TGTGCCAGCAGTGAATGGGGGGCGGGAGGGTCAACAGATACGCAGTATTTT. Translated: CASSEWGAGGSTDTQYF.